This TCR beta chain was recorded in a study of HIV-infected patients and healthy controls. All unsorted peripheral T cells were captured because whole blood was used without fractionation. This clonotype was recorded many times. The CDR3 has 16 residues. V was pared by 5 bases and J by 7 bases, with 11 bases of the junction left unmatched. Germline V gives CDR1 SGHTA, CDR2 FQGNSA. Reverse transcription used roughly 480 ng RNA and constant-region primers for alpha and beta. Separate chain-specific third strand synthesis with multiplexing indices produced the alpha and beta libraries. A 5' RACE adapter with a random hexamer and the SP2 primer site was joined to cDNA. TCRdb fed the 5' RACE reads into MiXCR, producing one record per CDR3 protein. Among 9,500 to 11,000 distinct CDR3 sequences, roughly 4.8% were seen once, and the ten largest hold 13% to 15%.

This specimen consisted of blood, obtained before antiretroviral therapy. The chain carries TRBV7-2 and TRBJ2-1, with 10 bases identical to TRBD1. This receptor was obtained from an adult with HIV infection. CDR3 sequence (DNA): TGTGCCAGCAGCCGTCACACGGGGACAGGGGCGAATGAGCAGTTCTTC. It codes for CASSRHTGTGANEQFF.